This T cell receptor beta chain was recovered during a study of somatic mutations in cytotoxic T cells in rheumatoid arthritis. On the study more broadly: Before any treatment began, around 30 ml EDTA peripheral blood was collected from patients right after diagnosis. Notes on the study in general: Of 50 to 75 patients, roughly 8 had a largest CD8+ clone that exceeded 20% of CD8+ cells.

Sequenced by immunoSEQ multiplex PCR; TCRdb stores in-frame clones only, minus some. The data contain 20,000 or so clones, 70% to 90% of them seen just once; the ten biggest clones take up more than 13%. The V gene's germline CDR1 is PRHDT and CDR2 FYEKMQ (reference sequence). The ends lost 4 bases at V and 5 bases at J; junction bases unmatched: 12. This CDR3 region has 16 residues. With regard to this clone: Its antigen is not identified.

This sequence originates from an adult with rheumatoid arthritis. Sequencing input: CD8+ T cells sorted from blood. The chain joins TRBV13 to TRBJ2-5; 8 positions agree with TRBD2. The CDR3 protein is CASSSRGGSGEETQYF. The CDR3 DNA follows: TGTGCCAGCAGCTCCCGGGGGGGGTCGGGCGAGGAGACCCAGTACTTC.